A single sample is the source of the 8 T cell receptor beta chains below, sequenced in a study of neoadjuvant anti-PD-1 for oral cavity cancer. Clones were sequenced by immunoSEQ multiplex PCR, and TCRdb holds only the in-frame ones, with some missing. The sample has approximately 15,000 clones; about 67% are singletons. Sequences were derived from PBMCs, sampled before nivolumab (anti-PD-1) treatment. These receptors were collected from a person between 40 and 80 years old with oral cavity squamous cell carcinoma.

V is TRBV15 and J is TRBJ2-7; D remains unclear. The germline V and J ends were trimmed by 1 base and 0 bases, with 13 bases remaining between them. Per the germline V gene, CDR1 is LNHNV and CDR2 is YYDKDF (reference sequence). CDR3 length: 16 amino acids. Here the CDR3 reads CATSRAHPSSSYEQYF. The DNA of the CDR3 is TGTGCCACCAGCAGAGCTCATCCTTCCAGCTCCTACGAGCAGTACTTC.

The CDR3 protein is CASSLSGATYNEQFF. CDR3 in DNA: TGCGCCAGCAGCTTGTCAGGGGCCACCTACAATGAGCAGTTCTTC. This chain connects TRBV5-1 to TRBJ2-1, with D possibly matching TRBD1 (6 bases). CDR3 length: 15 amino acids. Trimming left V 1 base short and J 2 bases short, with 10 bases between. Germline V CDR1 and CDR2: SGHRS, YFSETQ.

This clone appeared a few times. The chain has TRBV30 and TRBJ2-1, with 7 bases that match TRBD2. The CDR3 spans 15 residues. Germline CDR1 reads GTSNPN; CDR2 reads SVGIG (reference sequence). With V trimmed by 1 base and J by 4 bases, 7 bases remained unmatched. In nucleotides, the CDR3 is TGTGCCTGGAGTGCCGGGACTACCCCATACAATGAGCAGTTCTTC. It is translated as CAWSAGTTPYNEQFF.

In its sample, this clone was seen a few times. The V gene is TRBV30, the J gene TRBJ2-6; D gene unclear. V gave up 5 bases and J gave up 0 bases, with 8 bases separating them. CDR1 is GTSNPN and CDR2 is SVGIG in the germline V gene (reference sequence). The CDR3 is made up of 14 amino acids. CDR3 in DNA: TGTGCCTGGTACCCCCCCTCTGGGGCCAACGTCCTGACTTTC. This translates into CAWYPPSGANVLTF.

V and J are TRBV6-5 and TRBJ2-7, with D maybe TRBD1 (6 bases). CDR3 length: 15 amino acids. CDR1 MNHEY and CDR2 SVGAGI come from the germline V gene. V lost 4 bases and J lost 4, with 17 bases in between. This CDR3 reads CASSWSARGEYEQYF. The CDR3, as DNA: TGTGCCAGCAGTTGGTCGGCCAGGGGTGAATACGAGCAGTACTTC.

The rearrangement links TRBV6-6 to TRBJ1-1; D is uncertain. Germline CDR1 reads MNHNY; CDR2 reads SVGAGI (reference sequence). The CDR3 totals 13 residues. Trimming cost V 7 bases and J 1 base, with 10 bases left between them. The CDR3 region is CASTFDPNTEAFF. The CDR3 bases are TGTGCCAGCACATTTGACCCGAACACTGAAGCTTTCTTT.

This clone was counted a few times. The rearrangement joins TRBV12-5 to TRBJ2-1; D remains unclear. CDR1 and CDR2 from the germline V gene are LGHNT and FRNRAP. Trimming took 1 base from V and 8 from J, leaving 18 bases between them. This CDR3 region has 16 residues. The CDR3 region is CASGLGVGSLNDEQFF. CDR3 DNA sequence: TGTGCTAGTGGTTTGGGAGTCGGAAGCCTAAACGATGAGCAGTTCTTC.

The CDR3 loop is CASSPTGANTEAFF. CDR3 in DNA: TGTGCCAGCAGCCCGACAGGGGCGAACACTGAAGCTTTCTTT. This sequence joins TRBV7-3 and TRBJ1-1, with 8 bases that match TRBD1. The CDR3 has 14 residues. The J segment lost 1 base and the V segment lost 5 bases, leaving 3 bases of the junction unmatched. Germline CDR1 reads SGHTA; CDR2 reads FQGTGA.